Shown below are 6 T cell receptor beta chains from a single sample sequenced in a study of T cell responses to AZD1222 COVID-19 vaccine (dated by TCRdb to 2020 to 2022). To prepare the library, the immunoSEQ multiplex PCR assay was applied. As stored in TCRdb, this immuneACCESS dataset retains in-frame rearrangements with V and J assigned. A fraction of the clones does not appear; measured against another copy, unresolved V genes explain less than half of the discrepancy, and the remainder lacks a known reason. This sample is represented by under 200,000 clones; 92% of them were singletons. The ten largest clones capture under 1.5% of the sample. Per the publication, the time point label means: about 28 days (+/-7) after the second vaccine dose. Sequences were derived from peripheral blood, sampled 28 days after the second AZD1222 dose. These receptors originate from an adult who received the AZD1222 COVID-19 vaccine.

The genes are TRBV3-1 (or the pseudogene TRBV3-2) and TRBJ1-2, with TRBD1 identical over 7 bases. Germline trimming cut 2 bases from V and 4 bases from J; bases unmatched to any gene: 1. CDR1 LGHDT and CDR2 YNNKEL come from the germline V gene (reference sequence). The CDR3 is 13 residues long. The CDR3 loop reads CASSQQGGYGYTF. The CDR3 nucleotides are TGTGCCAGCAGCCAACAGGGGGGCTATGGCTACACCTTC.

The rearrangement uses TRBV27 and TRBJ1-5, with D tentatively TRBD1 (5 bases). This CDR3 has 15 residues. The germline gives CDR1 MNHEY, CDR2 SMNVEV (reference sequence). V lost 5 bases, J lost 3 bases, and 14 bases lay in between. CDR3 loop: CASSIAGTNNQPQHF. The CDR3 bases are TGTGCCAGCAGTATAGCCGGGACCAACAATCAGCCCCAGCATTTT.

The CDR3 region has the DNA TGCGCCAGCAGCTTGGCCGGGGACAGGGGTGGCTACACCTTC. Translation gives CASSLAGDRGGYTF. The chain carries TRBV5-1 and TRBJ1-2, with 10 bases identical to TRBD1. With V trimmed by 0 bases and J by 7 bases, 3 bases remained unmatched. CDR3 length equals 14 residues. The germline gives CDR1 SGHRS, CDR2 YFSETQ. Combining the CDR3 with reference TRBV5-1 and TRBJ1-2 gives the whole variable domain KAGVTQTPRYLIKTRGQQVTLSCSPISGHRSVSWYQQTPGQGLQFLFEYFSETQRNKGNFPGRFSGRQFSNSRSEMNVSTLELGDSALYLCASSLAGDRGGYTFGSGTRLTVV.

This chain joins TRBV5-6 and TRBJ2-5; possible D gene TRBD1, 6 bases. V was cut by 3 bases and J by 4 bases, with 13 bases left in between. The germline gives CDR1 SGHDT, CDR2 YYEEEE. This CDR3 spans 14 amino acids. DNA for the CDR3: TGTGCCAGCAGCTCCTACAGGGTAGGAGAGACCCAGTACTTC. Amino acids: CASSSYRVGETQYF.

V is TRBV30 and J is TRBJ1-6; TRBD1 is a possible D gene (6 bases). The CDR3 is 15 amino acids. Germline-derived CDR1 and CDR2 are GTSNPN and SVGIG (reference sequence). Deletions cut 4 bases from V and 8 bases from J, with 18 bases between. CDR3 loop: CAWTRGGRADSPLHF. In nucleotides, the CDR3 is TGTGCCTGGACCAGGGGTGGCCGGGCGGATTCACCCCTCCACTTT.

This chain links TRBV5-1 with TRBJ2-7; 8 bases map to TRBD1. The germline CDR1 and CDR2 sequences are SGHRS and YFSETQ. The length of the CDR3 is 17 residues. V trimming: 2 bases; J trimming: 3 bases; junction bases outside the gene matches: 13. The CDR3 DNA reads TGCGCCAGCAGCTTACCAAGAACCACGGGACAGGACTACGAGCAGTACTTC. Encoded protein: CASSLPRTTGQDYEQYF.